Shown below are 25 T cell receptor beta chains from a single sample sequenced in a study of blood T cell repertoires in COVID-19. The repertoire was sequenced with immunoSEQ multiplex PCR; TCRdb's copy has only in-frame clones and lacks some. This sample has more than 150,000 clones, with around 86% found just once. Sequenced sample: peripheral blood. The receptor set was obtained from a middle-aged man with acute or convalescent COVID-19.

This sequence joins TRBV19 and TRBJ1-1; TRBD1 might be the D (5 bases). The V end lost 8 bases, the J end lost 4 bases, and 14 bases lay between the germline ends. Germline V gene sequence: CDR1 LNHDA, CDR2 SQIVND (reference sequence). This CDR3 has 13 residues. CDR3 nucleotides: TGTGCCAGTGCCCCGGGGGTTGGCACTGAAGCTTTCTTT. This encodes CASAPGVGTEAFF.

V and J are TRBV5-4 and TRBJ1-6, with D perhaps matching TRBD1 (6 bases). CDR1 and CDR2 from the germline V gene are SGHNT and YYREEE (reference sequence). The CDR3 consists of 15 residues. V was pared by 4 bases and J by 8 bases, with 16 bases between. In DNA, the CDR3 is TGTGCCAGCAGCGCAGCTACAGGGTTCGATTCACCCCTCCACTTT. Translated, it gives CASSAATGFDSPLHF.

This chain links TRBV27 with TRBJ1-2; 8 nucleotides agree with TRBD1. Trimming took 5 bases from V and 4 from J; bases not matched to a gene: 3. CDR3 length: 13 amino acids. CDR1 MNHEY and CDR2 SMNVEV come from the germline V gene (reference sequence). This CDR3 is CASSPTGVYGYTF. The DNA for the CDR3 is TGTGCCAGCAGTCCGACAGGGGTCTATGGCTACACCTTC.

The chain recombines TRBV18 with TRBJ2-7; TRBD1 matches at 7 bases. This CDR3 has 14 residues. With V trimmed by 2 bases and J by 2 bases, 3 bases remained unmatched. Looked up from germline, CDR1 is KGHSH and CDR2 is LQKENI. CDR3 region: CASSPRGTAYEQYF. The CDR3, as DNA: TGTGCCAGCTCACCAAGAGGGACAGCCTACGAGCAGTACTTC.

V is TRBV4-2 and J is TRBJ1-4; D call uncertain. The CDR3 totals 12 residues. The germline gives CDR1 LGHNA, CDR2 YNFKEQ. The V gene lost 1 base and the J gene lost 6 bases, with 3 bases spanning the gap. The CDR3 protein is CASSQVDEKLFF. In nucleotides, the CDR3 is TGTGCCAGCAGCCAAGTAGATGAAAAACTGTTTTTT.

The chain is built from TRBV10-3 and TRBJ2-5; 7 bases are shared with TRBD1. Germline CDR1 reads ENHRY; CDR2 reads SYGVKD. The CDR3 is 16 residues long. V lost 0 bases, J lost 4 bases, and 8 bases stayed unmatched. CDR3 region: CAISESSTGVVETQYF. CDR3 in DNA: TGTGCCATCAGTGAGTCAAGTACAGGGGTTGTAGAGACCCAGTACTTC.

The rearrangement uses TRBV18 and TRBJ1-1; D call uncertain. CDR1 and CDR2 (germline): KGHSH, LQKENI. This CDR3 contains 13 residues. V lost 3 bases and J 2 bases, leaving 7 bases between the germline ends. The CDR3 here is CASSPLDNTEAFF. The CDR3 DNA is TGTGCCAGCTCACCGTTAGATAACACTGAAGCTTTCTTT.

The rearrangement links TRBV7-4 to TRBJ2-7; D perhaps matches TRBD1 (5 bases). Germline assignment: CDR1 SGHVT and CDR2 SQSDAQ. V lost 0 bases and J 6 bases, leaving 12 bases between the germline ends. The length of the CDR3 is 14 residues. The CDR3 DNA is TGTGCCAGCAGCTTAGCCCCCAGGGTTCGCGAGCAGTACTTC. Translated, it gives CASSLAPRVREQYF.

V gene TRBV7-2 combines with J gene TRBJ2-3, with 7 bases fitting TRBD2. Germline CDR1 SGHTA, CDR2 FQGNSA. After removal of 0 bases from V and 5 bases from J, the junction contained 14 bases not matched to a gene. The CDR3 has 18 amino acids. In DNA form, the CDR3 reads TGTGCCAGCAGCTTAGCCGGGACTATCCCTCGCGGGGGAGATACGCAGTATTTT. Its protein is CASSLAGTIPRGGDTQYF. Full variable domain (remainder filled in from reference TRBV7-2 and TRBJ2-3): GAGVSQSPSNKVTEKGKDVELRCDPISGHTALYWYRQSLGQGLEFLIYFQGNSAPDKSGLPSDRFSAERTGGSVSTLTIQRTQQEDSAVYLCASSLAGTIPRGGDTQYFGPGTRLTVL.

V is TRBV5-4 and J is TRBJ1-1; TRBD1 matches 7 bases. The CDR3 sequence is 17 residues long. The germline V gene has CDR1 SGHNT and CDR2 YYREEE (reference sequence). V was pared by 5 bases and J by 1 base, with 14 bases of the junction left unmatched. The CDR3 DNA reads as TGTGCCAGCAGTTACGCCATCCTCCCAGGGGGGAACACTGAAGCTTTCTTT. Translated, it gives CASSYAILPGGNTEAFF.

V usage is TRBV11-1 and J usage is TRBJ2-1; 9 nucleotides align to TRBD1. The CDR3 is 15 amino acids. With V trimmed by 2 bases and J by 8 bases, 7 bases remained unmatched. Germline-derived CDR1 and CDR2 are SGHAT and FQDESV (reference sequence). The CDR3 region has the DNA TGTGCCAGCAGCTTATGGGGACAGGGATTGGATGAGCAGTTCTTC. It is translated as CASSLWGQGLDEQFF. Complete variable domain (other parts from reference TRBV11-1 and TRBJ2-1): EAEVAQSPRYKITEKSQAVAFWCDPISGHATLYWYRQILGQGPELLVQFQDESVVDDSQLPKDRFSAERLKGVDSTLKIQPAELGDSAMYLCASSLWGQGLDEQFFGPGTRLTVL.

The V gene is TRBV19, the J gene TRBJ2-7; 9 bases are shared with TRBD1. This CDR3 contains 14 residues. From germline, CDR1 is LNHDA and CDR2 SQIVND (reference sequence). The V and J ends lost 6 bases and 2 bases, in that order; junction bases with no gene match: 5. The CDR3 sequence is CASSLQGAAYEQYF. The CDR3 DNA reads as TGTGCCAGTAGCCTACAGGGGGCCGCCTACGAGCAGTACTTC.

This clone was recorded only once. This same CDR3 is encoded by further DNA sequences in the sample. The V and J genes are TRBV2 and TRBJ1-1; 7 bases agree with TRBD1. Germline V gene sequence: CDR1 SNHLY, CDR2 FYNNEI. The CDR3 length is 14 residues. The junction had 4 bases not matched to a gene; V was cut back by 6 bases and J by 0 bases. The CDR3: CASRNRGMNTEAFF. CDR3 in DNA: TGTGCCAGCAGAAACAGGGGAATGAACACTGAAGCTTTCTTT.

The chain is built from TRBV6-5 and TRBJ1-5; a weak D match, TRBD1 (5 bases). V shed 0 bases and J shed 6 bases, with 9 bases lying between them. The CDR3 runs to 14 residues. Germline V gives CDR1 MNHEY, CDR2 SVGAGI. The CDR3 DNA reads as TGTGCCAGCAGTTACTCGGGCCAGGGTCAGCCCCAGCATTTT. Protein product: CASSYSGQGQPQHF.

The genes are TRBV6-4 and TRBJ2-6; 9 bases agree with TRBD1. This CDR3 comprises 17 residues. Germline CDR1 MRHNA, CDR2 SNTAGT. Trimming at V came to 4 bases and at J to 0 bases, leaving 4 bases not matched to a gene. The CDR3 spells CASSGGQGPSGANVLTF. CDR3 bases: TGTGCCAGCAGTGGGGGACAGGGACCCTCTGGGGCCAACGTCCTGACTTTC.

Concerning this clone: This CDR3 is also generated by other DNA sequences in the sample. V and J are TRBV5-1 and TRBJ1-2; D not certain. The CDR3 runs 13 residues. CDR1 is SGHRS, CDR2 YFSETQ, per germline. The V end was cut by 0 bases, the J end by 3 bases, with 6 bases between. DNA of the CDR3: TGCGCCAGCAGCTTGGCGCCGGACTATGGCTACACCTTC. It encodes CASSLAPDYGYTF.

The CDR3 here is CASSSDSPYGYTF. The CDR3, as DNA: TGTGCCAGCAGCTCGGACAGTCCCTATGGCTACACCTTC. The chain joins TRBV14 to TRBJ1-2, with D tentatively TRBD1 (6 bases). The V end was cut by 5 bases, the J end by 4 bases, with 11 bases between. This CDR3 contains 13 residues. Germline CDR1 and CDR2: SGHDN and FVKESK. The complete variable domain, with remaining parts taken from reference TRBV14 and TRBJ1-2, reads EAGVTQFPSHSVIEKGQTVTLRCDPISGHDNLYWYRRVMGKEIKFLLHFVKESKQDESGMPNNRFLAERTGGTYSTLKVQPAELEDSGVYFCASSSDSPYGYTFGSGTRLTVV.

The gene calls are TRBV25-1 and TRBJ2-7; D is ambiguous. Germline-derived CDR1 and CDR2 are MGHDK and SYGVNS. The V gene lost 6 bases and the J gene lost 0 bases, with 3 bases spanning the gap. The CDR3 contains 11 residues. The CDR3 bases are TGTGCCAGCAGGAGCTCCTACGAGCAGTACTTC. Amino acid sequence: CASRSSYEQYF.

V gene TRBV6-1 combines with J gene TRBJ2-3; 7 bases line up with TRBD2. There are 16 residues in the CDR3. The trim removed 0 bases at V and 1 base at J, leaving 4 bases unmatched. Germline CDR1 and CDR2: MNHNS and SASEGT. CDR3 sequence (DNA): TGTGCCAGCAGTGAAGCGCGACTAGCAGGCACAGATACGCAGTATTTT. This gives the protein CASSEARLAGTDTQYF.

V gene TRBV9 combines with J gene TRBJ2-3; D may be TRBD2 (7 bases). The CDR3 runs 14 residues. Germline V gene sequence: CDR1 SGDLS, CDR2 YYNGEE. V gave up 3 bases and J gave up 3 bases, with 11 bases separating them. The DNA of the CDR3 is TGTGCCAGCAGCGCCGGGGGGCGGACAGATACGCAGTATTTT. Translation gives CASSAGGRTDTQYF.

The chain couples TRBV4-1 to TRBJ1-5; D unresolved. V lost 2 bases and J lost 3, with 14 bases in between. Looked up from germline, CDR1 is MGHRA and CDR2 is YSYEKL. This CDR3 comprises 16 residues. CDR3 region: CASSQFLGPFNQPQHF. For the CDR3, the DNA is TGCGCCAGCAGCCAATTTCTGGGCCCGTTCAATCAGCCCCAGCATTTT.

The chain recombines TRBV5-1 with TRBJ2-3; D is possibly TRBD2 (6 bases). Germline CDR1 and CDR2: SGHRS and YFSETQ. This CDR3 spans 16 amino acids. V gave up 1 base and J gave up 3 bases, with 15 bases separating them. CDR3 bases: TGCGCCAGCAGCTTGACTTGGGGGGATTCGACAGATACGCAGTATTTT. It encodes CASSLTWGDSTDTQYF.

CDR3 sequence (DNA): TGTGCCAGCAGCTTAGCGCCCGGGACAGTTTACAATGAGCAGTTCTTC. It translates to CASSLAPGTVYNEQFF. This rearrangement joins TRBV7-8 to TRBJ2-1, with 7 bases identical to TRBD1. V shed 0 bases, J shed 4 bases, and the junction held 6 bases outside the gene matches. This CDR3 is 16 amino acids long. The germline V gene encodes CDR1 SGHVS and CDR2 FQNEAQ. Combining the CDR3 with reference TRBV7-8 and TRBJ2-1 gives the whole variable domain GAGVSQSPRYKVAKRGQDVALRCDPISGHVSLFWYQQALGQGPEFLTYFQNEAQLDKSGLPSDRFFAERPEGSVSTLKIQRTQQEDSAVYLCASSLAPGTVYNEQFFGPGTRLTVL.

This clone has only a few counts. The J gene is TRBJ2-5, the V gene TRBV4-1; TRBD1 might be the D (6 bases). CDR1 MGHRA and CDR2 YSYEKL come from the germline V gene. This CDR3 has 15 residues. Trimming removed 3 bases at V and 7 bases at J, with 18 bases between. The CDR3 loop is CASSHDQTGTATQYF. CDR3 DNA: TGCGCCAGCAGCCATGATCAAACAGGGACGGCGACCCAGTACTTC.

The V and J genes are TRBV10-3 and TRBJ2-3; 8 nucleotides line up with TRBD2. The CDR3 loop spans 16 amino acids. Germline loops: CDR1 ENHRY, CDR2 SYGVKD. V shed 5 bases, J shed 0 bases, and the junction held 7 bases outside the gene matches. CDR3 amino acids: CAISLAGRTSTDTQYF. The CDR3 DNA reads TGTGCCATCAGTCTAGCGGGCAGGACTAGCACAGATACGCAGTATTTT.